This T cell receptor (beta chain) was retrieved from a study of CD8 T cells in ankylosing spondylitis. Study-wide results and limits: What seemed typical of ankylosing spondylitis blood was a TCR beta motif built from fewer than ten highly homologous variants. The study looked at matched synovial fluid samples from ankylosing spondylitis patients. Disease-linked clones were reported to be significantly enriched there. Those disease-linked clones were CD8+; they were also relatively rare in peripheral blood.

To note about this clonotype: Its specificity is unknown.

V was shortened by 3 bases and J by 0 bases, with 11 bases between the two germline ends. The CDR3 extends over 15 amino acids. Looked up from germline, CDR1 is DFQATT and CDR2 is SNEGSKA (reference sequence). Each CDR3 protein is one row after TCRdb ran MiXCR on the 5' RACE reads. The profile shows 200,000 or so distinct CDR3 sequences, around a sixth of them singletons. The sequencing input was blood, either unsorted or a sorted T cell fraction (not recorded which). V gene TRBV20-1 combines with J gene TRBJ2-2; the D call may be TRBD1 or TRBD2 (5 bases each). The clonotype originates from a male donor aged 10-30 years with ankylosing spondylitis or in good health (not recorded which). The CDR3 reads CSASRDGSNTGELFF. CDR3 sequence (DNA): TGCAGTGCTAGTAGGGACGGATCGAACACCGGGGAGCTGTTTTTT.